Listed here is a single T cell receptor beta chain. Antigen specificity is unknown. The entry originates in a study of cytomegalovirus exposure and HLA in healthy donors. This CDR3 has 14 amino acids. The trim removed 6 bases at V and 7 bases at J, leaving 12 bases unmatched. General study findings and limits: In vitro assays verified that a few CMV-associated chains recognized CMV antigens specifically. Rare TCR sequences dominated, though some public TCRs recurred in many donors.

Primers included in the PCR were 60 Vbeta and 13 Jbeta primers. The data were produced by immunoSEQ multiplex PCR, yet TCRdb's version contains in-frame clones alone and is incomplete. The sample carries more than 150,000 clones, more than 70% recorded once. V gene TRBV5-3 combines with J gene TRBJ1-2; TRBD1 matches 7 bases. TRBV5-3 is filed as an ORF, its function uncertain. The sample taken for sequencing was PBMCs. This TCR was sampled from a girl under 18 in good health and CMV-seropositive. The CDR3 nucleotides are TGTGCCAGAAAAATTAGGGGCAGGGGGGCTGGCTACACCTTC. Translated, it gives CARKIRGRGAGYTF.